The 22 T cell receptor beta chains below were found in one sample sequenced in a study of Ad26.COV2.S vaccination and SARS-CoV-2 variants. Described treatment: some 20 received Ad26.COV2.S at low or high dose, single or two shots; 5 received placebo; per-sample allocation not given. Sampling took place 63 days after the first vaccine or placebo injection. The table came from immunoSEQ multiplex PCR; TCRdb's copy has only in-frame clones and leaves some out. Seen here are 380,000 or so clones, 86% observed once, and the top ten hold around 10%. Sequenced here: peripheral blood, sampled in a trial of Ad26.COV2.S vaccine versus placebo. Receptors were obtained from a person aged 18-60 years who received the Ad26.COV2.S COVID-19 vaccine or a placebo.

This chain joins TRBV24-1 and TRBJ2-2, with 7 bases lining up with TRBD1. The CDR3 runs to 21 residues. Germline V gene lookup returns CDR1 KGHDR and CDR2 SFDVKD. V trimming: 0 bases; J trimming: 1 base; junction bases outside the gene matches: 16. CDR3 DNA sequence: TGTGCCACCAGTGATTTGCCTAGGGTCCGGGACAGCGAAATGAACACCGGGGAGCTGTTTTTT. Translation: CATSDLPRVRDSEMNTGELFF.

This clone was observed once. The genes are TRBV24-1 and TRBJ2-1, with D unclear. The CDR3 spans 11 residues. Per the germline V gene, CDR1 is KGHDR and CDR2 is SFDVKD. V shed 5 bases and J shed 5 bases, with 3 bases lying between them. Here the CDR3 reads CATSAHNEQFF. The CDR3 nucleotides are TGTGCCACCAGTGCGCACAATGAGCAGTTCTTC.

In this sample, this clone turned up once. The chain recombines TRBV4-1 with TRBJ2-1; TRBD2 matches 8 bases. This CDR3 has 15 amino acids. The germline CDR1 and CDR2 sequences are MGHRA and YSYEKL. With V trimmed by 2 bases and J by 12 bases, 12 bases remained unmatched. CDR3 protein: CASSQLAVLTSGQFF. The CDR3 DNA sequence: TGCGCCAGCAGCCAACTCGCGGTGCTTACTAGCGGGCAGTTCTTC.

V usage is TRBV7-9 and J usage is TRBJ2-1, with D possibly being TRBD2 (5 bases). The CDR3 length is 14 residues. The germline CDR1 and CDR2 sequences are SEHNR and FQNEAQ (reference sequence). V dropped 10 bases and J dropped 7 bases, with 20 bases sitting between them. The CDR3 bases are TGTGCCACAGGAGGAGTGATGGGAGCAAATGAGCAGTTCTTC. This codes for CATGGVMGANEQFF.

The V and J genes are TRBV18 and TRBJ2-1; no definite D call. Germline CDR1 reads KGHSH; CDR2 reads LQKENI. The CDR3 contains 12 residues. The germline V and J ends were trimmed by 8 bases and 6 bases, with 11 bases remaining between them. Written as DNA, the CDR3 is TGTGCCAGCGCGGCCTCTGCCAATGAGCAGTTCTTC. Residues: CASAASANEQFF.

CDR3 in amino acids: CASSGYLNPDTQYF. The DNA for the CDR3 is TGTGCCAGCAGCGGCTACTTAAATCCAGATACGCAGTATTTT. This chain connects TRBV14 to TRBJ2-3; D is ambiguous. CDR1 and CDR2 from the germline V gene are SGHDN and FVKESK. CDR3 length equals 14 residues. V was cut by 5 bases and J by 4 bases, with 13 bases left in between.

In DNA, the CDR3 is TGTGCCAGTAGCACCGAACAGGGCCCAGGTGCCTATGGCTACACCTTC. Its protein is CASSTEQGPGAYGYTF. V and J are TRBV19 and TRBJ1-2, with D tentatively TRBD1 (6 bases). The CDR3 has 16 residues. Per the germline V gene, CDR1 is LNHDA and CDR2 is SQIVND (reference sequence). V shed 6 bases and J shed 4 bases, with 21 bases lying between them.

This clone was detected once. The chain employs TRBV9 and TRBJ2-7; 8 bases agree with TRBD1. This CDR3 comprises 11 residues. V was clipped by 9 bases and J by 3 bases; unmatched bases: 2. Germline CDR1 SGDLS, CDR2 YYNGEE. CDR3 sequence reads: CATGQGYEQYF. In DNA, the CDR3 is TGTGCCACAGGACAGGGCTACGAGCAGTACTTC.

V and J are TRBV7-8 and TRBJ1-1, with D possibly matching TRBD1 (6 bases). V lost 7 bases to trimming and J lost 5 bases, with 23 bases between them. CDR3 size: 16 residues. Germline CDR1 and CDR2: SGHVS and FQNEAQ. DNA for the CDR3: TGTGCCAGCACCGAGTACCAGGGGTATCAGAGGACTGAAGCTTTCTTT. This encodes CASTEYQGYQRTEAFF.

The chain employs TRBV3-1 (or the pseudogene TRBV3-2) and TRBJ2-1, with D unresolved. The germline V gene encodes CDR1 LGHDT and CDR2 YNNKEL (reference sequence). The V end was cut by 6 bases, the J end by 4 bases, with 7 bases between. This CDR3 is 12 amino acids long. Written as DNA, the CDR3 is TGTGCCAGCAGTCAGACATACAATGAGCAGTTCTTC. Residues: CASSQTYNEQFF.

The chain employs TRBV29-1 and TRBJ1-4; no firm D call. The CDR3 runs to 15 residues. Germline assignment: CDR1 SQVTM and CDR2 ANQGSEA. V gave up 0 bases and J gave up 5 bases, with 13 bases separating them. CDR3 DNA: TGCAGCGTTGAAGATCACGTAGGAAAGAATGAAAAACTGTTTTTT. Its translation is CSVEDHVGKNEKLFF.

J is TRBJ1-2 and V is TRBV28; D ambiguous. Germline V gene lookup returns CDR1 MDHEN and CDR2 SYDVKM. The CDR3 contains 11 residues. V was pared by 5 bases and J by 8 bases, with 9 bases between. Here the CDR3 reads CASSPERGYTF. The DNA for the CDR3 is TGTGCCAGCAGTCCCGAGAGGGGCTACACCTTC.

The rearrangement uses TRBV28 and TRBJ1-6; D is uncertain. In germline, CDR1 is MDHEN, CDR2 SYDVKM. The CDR3 is 14 amino acids. V shed 6 bases and J shed 14 bases, with 20 bases lying between them. DNA for the CDR3: TGTGCCAGCAGCCTGGACGGGGAGATTCGTGCCCTCCACTTT. It encodes CASSLDGEIRALHF.

The chain has TRBV5-1 and TRBJ2-3, with D unresolved. Trimming cost V 0 bases and J 1 base, with 9 bases left between them. There are 15 residues in the CDR3. Looked up from germline, CDR1 is SGHRS and CDR2 is YFSETQ. The CDR3 nucleotides are TGCGCCAGCAGCTTGGAAAGGGTAGGCACAGATACGCAGTATTTT. Its translation: CASSLERVGTDTQYF.

This clone has a handful of counts. The chain couples TRBV27 to TRBJ1-5; a weak D match, TRBD1 (5 bases). The V end was cut by 2 bases, the J end by 6 bases, with 11 bases between. The CDR3 contains 14 residues. Germline V CDR1 and CDR2: MNHEY, SMNVEV (reference sequence). This CDR3 is CASSLRGAGQPQHF. For the CDR3, the DNA is TGTGCCAGCAGTTTAAGAGGGGCGGGTCAGCCCCAGCATTTT.

As for this clone: The same CDR3 arises from other DNA sequences in this sample as well. This chain connects TRBV19 to TRBJ2-2; D unresolved. CDR1 and CDR2 (germline): LNHDA, SQIVND (reference sequence). Trimming left V 3 bases short and J 3 bases short, with 5 bases between. The CDR3 consists of 13 residues. The CDR3 is CASSIRDTGELFF. The DNA for the CDR3 is TGTGCCAGTAGTATTCGAGACACCGGGGAGCTGTTTTTT.

There are a few counts of this clone. The rearrangement uses TRBV6-2 or TRBV6-3 and TRBJ2-5; 10 nucleotides agree with TRBD2. V lost 2 bases to trimming and J lost 4 bases; unmatched junction nucleotides: 10. CDR3 size: 17 residues. CDR1 and CDR2 (germline): MNHEY, SVGEGT. CDR3 region: CASSYRSAGGPRETQYF. CDR3 nucleotides: TGTGCCAGCAGTTACCGGTCAGCGGGAGGGCCACGAGAGACCCAGTACTTC.

This chain uses TRBV4-1 with TRBJ1-2; D possibly corresponds to TRBD1 (6 bases). This CDR3 is 16 amino acids long. Deletions cut 5 bases from V and 8 bases from J, with 24 bases between. In germline, CDR1 is MGHRA, CDR2 YSYEKL. The CDR3 protein is CASSNPSGVVDKGYTF. CDR3 DNA sequence: TGCGCCAGCAGCAATCCTTCAGGGGTGGTTGACAAAGGCTACACCTTC.

V is TRBV27 and J is TRBJ2-7; D unclear. This CDR3 has 13 amino acids. Trimming left V 4 bases short and J 3 bases short, with 10 bases between. Germline V gene data show CDR1 as MNHEY and CDR2 as SMNVEV (reference sequence). The CDR3 protein is CASSSVGRYEQYF. The CDR3 coding sequence is TGTGCCAGCAGTTCGGTAGGGCGCTACGAGCAGTACTTC.

V gene TRBV4-2 combines with J gene TRBJ2-5; D remains unclear. This CDR3 region has 13 residues. Between the trimmed V and J ends, which lost 0 bases and 5 bases, there was a span of 7 bases. The V gene's germline CDR1 is LGHNA and CDR2 YNFKEQ. The CDR3 DNA is TGTGCCAGCAGCCAAGAATTTCGGGAGACCCAGTACTTC. Translating gives CASSQEFRETQYF.

The rearrangement uses TRBV4-2 and TRBJ2-7; 10 bases are a match to TRBD1. CDR1 is LGHNA, CDR2 YNFKEQ, per germline. With 1 base clipped from V and 4 bases from J, the junction kept 7 bases outside the gene matches. This CDR3 is 16 amino acids long. The CDR3, as DNA: TGTGCCAGCAGCCAAGCCCTGGGACAGGGGTCATACGAGCAGTACTTC. The encoded protein is CASSQALGQGSYEQYF.

The CDR3 sequence is CASSQDRRGGYTF. CDR3 sequence (DNA): TGTGCCAGCAGCCAAGATCGGAGGGGTGGCTACACCTTC. The V call is TRBV3-1 (or the pseudogene TRBV3-2), the J call TRBJ1-2; D possibly corresponds to TRBD1 (5 bases). The CDR3 sequence is 13 residues long. Germline values: CDR1 LGHDT, CDR2 YNNKEL (reference sequence). V was trimmed by 0 bases and J by 7 bases, leaving 9 bases between them.